This TCR beta chain appears in the sequencing data of a study of blood T cell repertoires in COVID-19. Data came from immunoSEQ multiplex PCR; TCRdb stores just in-frame clones and leaves some out. There are hundreds of thousands of clones in the sample; roughly 89% occur only once, and about 1.5% lies in the top ten. This CDR3 contains 13 residues. The V gene's germline CDR1 is SQVTM and CDR2 ANQGSEA. Trimming removed 6 bases at V and 2 bases at J, with 13 bases between. The sample consisted of peripheral blood. The V call is TRBV29-1, the J call TRBJ1-2; D unclear. The TCR comes from a woman in her 30s with active or convalescent COVID-19. The CDR3 DNA sequence: TGCAGCGTAGAAAAAACTTCCAACTATGGCTACACCTTC. Protein: CSVEKTSNYGYTF.